Listed here is a single TCR beta chain. The antigen is not known. V shed 5 bases, J shed 7 bases, and the junction held 5 bases outside the gene matches. Germline V gene data show CDR1 as DFQATT and CDR2 as SNEGSKA (reference sequence). The CDR3 is 12 amino acids. The entry originates in a study of identical twins. Broader study findings: Cross-sectional statistics underpinned the conclusions; the same donors were not followed.

A template switching step contributed a universal primer site, while unique molecular identifiers were present in the cDNA. TCRdb called the 5' RACE reads again in MiXCR, with one record for every CDR3 protein. The repertoire includes some 440,000 distinct CDR3 sequences, more than 20% of them detected once, and 2.9% sits in the top ten. The same sample was also studied in work on T cells expressing NK-cell markers. This second study notes: Sorted CD3+CD56+NKG2C+, CD3+CD56+NKG2C- and CD3+CD56-NKG2C+ T-cell subsets were beta-chain profiled. Of the CD8+ T cell pool in roughly six donors, roughly 1.0-8% was accounted for by dominant NKG2C+ clonotypes.

Sequenced sample: CD4+ T cells sorted from blood. The rearrangement uses TRBV20-1 and TRBJ1-2; 9 positions match TRBD1. This TCR was sampled from a woman aged 18-29 years in good health. CDR3 region: CSAVWTGVGYTF. DNA for the CDR3: TGCAGTGCTGTCTGGACAGGGGTTGGCTACACCTTC.